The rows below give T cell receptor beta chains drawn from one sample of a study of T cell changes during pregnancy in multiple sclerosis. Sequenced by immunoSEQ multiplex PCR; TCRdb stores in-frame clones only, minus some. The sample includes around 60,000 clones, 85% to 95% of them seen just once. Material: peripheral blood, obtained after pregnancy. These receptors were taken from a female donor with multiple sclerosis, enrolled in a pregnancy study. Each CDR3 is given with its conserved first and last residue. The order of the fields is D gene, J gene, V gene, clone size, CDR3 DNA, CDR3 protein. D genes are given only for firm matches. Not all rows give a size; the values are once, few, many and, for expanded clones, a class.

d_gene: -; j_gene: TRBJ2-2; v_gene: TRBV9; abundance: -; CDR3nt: TGTGCCAGCAGCGCTCAATTACAGGGTCGGAACACCGGGGAGCTGTTTTTT; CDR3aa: CASSAQLQGRNTGELFF
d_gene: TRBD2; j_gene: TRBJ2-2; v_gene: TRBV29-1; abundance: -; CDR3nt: TGCAGCGTTGTGTTAGCGGGAGGACCCTACACCGGGGAGCTGTTTTTT; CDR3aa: CSVVLAGGPYTGELFF
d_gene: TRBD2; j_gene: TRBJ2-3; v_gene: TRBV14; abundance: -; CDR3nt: TGTGCCAGCAGCCAAGTCGTACTAGCGGGCACAGATACGCAGTATTTT; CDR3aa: CASSQVVLAGTDTQYF
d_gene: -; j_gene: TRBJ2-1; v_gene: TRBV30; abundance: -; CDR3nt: TGTGCCTGGAGTGGAGGGTGGGATGAGCAGTTCTTC; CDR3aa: CAWSGGWDEQFF
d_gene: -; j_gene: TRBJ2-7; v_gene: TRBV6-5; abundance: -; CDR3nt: TGTGCCAGCAGTTACTCGCGGGATCCTTCCTACGAGCAGTACTTC; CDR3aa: CASSYSRDPSYEQYF
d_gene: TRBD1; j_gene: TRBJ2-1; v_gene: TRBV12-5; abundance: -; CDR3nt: TGTGCTAGTGGTTTGGTAGAGGGGGCGGAGCAGTTCTTC; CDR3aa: CASGLVEGAEQFF
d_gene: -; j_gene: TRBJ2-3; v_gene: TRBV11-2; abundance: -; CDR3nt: TGTGCCAGCAGCATACGGACATATACGCAGTATTTT; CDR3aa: CASSIRTYTQYF
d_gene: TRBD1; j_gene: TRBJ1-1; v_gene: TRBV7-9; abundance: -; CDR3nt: TGTGCCAGCAGCCGAACAGGGGACACTGAAGCTTTCTTT; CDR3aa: CASSRTGDTEAFF
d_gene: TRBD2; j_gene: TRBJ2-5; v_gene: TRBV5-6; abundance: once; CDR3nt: TGTGCCAGCAGCCCCTCATGGGGACTAGCGGGAGCCGGTCGGGAGACCCAGTACTTC; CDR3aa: CASSPSWGLAGAGRETQYF
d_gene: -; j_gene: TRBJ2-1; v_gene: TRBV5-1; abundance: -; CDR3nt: TGCGCCAGCAGCCCAGGGGTTCATGAGCAGTTCTTC; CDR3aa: CASSPGVHEQFF
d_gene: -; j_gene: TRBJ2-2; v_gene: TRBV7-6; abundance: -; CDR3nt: TGTGCCAGCAGCGCAAGACAGTCCAGGGAGCTGTTTTTT; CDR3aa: CASSARQSRELFF
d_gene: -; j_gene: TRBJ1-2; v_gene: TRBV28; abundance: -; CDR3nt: TGTGCCAGCCAAGCCGGTAGCTATGGCTACACCTTC; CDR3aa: CASQAGSYGYTF
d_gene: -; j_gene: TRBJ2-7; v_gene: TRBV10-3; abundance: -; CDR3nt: TGTGCCATCGGAGGCCTGACTACCTACGAGCAGTACTTC; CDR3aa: CAIGGLTTYEQYF
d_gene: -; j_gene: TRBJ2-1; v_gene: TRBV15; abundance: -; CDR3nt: TGTGCCACCAGCAGCCCAGCGAGCTCCTACAATGAGCAGTTCTTC; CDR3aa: CATSSPASSYNEQFF
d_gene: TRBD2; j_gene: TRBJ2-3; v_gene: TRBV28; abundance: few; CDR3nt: TGTGCCAGCAGTTTGGGGACTAGCGGTTACACAGATACGCAGTATTTT; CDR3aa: CASSLGTSGYTDTQYF
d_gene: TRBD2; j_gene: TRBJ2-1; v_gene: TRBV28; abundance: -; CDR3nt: TGTGCCAGCAGTTTCAGCGGGAAGTTCCATGAGCAGTTCTTC; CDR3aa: CASSFSGKFHEQFF
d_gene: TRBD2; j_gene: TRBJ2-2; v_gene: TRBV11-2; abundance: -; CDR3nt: TGTGCCAGCCGGCCCCCTTTTGTCGCGGGAGGATCCGGGGAGCTGTTTTTT; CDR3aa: CASRPPFVAGGSGELFF
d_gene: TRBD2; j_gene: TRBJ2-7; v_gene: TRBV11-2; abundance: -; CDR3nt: TGTGCCAGCAGCACCCAACCGGGACTAGCGGGAGCCGAGCAGTACTTC; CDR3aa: CASSTQPGLAGAEQYF
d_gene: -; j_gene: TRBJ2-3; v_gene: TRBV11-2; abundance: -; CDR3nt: TGTGCCAGCAGCTTAGAGGGGGGTAGCACAGATACGCAGTATTTT; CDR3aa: CASSLEGGSTDTQYF
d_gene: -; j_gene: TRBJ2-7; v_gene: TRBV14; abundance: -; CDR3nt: TGTGCCAGCAGCCCCTCATTTAGTAGGGGTCCCTCCGAGCAGTACTTC; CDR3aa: CASSPSFSRGPSEQYF
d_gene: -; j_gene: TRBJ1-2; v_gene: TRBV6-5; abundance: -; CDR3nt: TGTGCCAGCAGTTACTCGTGGGGGGGCGGCTATGGCTACACCTTC; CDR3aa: CASSYSWGGGYGYTF
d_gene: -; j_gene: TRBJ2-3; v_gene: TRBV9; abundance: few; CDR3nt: TGTGCCAGCATGACCAGCGATCGAGGCACAGATACGCAGTATTTT; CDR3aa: CASMTSDRGTDTQYF
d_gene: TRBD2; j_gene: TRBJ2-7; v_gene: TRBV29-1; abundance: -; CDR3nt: TGCAGCGTCCGAGGTCTAGCGGGAGACTTCTACGAGCAGTACTTC; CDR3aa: CSVRGLAGDFYEQYF
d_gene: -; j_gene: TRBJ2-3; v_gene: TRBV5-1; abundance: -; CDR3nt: TGCGCCAGCAGAGCGGTCGTTACAGATACGCAGTATTTT; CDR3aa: CASRAVVTDTQYF
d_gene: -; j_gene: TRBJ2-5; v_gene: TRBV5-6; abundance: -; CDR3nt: TGTGCCAGCAGCTCACCTTCAGGGATGGTTAAGACCCAGTACTTC; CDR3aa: CASSSPSGMVKTQYF
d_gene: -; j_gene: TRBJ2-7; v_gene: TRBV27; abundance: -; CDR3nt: TGTGCCAGCAGTTTGGCGGGCCGCTACGAGCAGTACTTC; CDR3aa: CASSLAGRYEQYF
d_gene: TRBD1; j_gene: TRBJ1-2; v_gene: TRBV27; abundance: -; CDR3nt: TGTGCCAGCAGTTTATCCGGGACAGGGTTGTTTCATGGCTACACCTTC; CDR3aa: CASSLSGTGLFHGYTF
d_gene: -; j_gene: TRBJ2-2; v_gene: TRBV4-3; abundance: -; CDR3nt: TGCGCCAGCAGCCAAGGACAGTCCCCGAACACCGGGGAGCTGTTTTTT; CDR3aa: CASSQGQSPNTGELFF
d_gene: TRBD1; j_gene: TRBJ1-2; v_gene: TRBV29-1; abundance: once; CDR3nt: TGCAGCGTTGTAAGGACAGGGTCCGGCTACACCTTC; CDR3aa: CSVVRTGSGYTF
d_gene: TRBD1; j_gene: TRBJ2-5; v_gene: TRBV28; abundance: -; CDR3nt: TGTGCCAGCAGCCCGGGACAGGGTGGAGAGACCCAGTACTTC; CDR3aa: CASSPGQGGETQYF
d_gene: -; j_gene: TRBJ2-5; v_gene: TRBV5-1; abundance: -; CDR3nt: TGCGCCAGCACCACAACCCAAGAGACCCAGTACTTC; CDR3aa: CASTTTQETQYF
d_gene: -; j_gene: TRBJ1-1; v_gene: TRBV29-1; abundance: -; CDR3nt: TGCAGCGTTCAACAGACGAACACTGAAGCTTTCTTT; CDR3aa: CSVQQTNTEAFF
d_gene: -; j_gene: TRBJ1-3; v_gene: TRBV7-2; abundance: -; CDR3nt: TGTGCCAGCAGCCGCCGTTGGGGGGGTGGAAACACCATATATTTT; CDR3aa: CASSRRWGGGNTIYF
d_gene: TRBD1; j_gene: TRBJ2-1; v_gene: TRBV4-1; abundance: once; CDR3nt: TGCGCCAGCAGCCCCGCCGACAGGGACAATGAGCAGTTCTTC; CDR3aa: CASSPADRDNEQFF
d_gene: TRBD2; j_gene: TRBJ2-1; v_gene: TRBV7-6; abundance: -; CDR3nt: TGTGCCAGCAGCTTAGGAGGCGGGGGTTACAATGAGCAGTTCTTC; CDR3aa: CASSLGGGGYNEQFF
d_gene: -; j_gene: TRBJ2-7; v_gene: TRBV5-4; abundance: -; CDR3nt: TGTGCCAGCAGCTCAAAGGGCGGGTTCGGGTACGAACAGTACTTC; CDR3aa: CASSSKGGFGYEQYF
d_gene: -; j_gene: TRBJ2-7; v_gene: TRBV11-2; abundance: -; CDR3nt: TGTGCCAGCAGCTTATCCGACTCCGGCTACGAGCAGTACTTC; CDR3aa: CASSLSDSGYEQYF
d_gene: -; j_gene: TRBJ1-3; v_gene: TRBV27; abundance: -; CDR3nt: TGTGCCAGCAGCCCAAACCCAAATGGCGGAAACACCATATATTTT; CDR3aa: CASSPNPNGGNTIYF
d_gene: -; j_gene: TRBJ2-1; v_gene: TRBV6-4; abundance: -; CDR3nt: TGTGCCAGCAGTGAAGGGTGGGGACAACACAACAATGAGCAGTTCTTC; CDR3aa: CASSEGWGQHNNEQFF
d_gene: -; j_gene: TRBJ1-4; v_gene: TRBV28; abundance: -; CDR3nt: TGTGCCAGCAGGCAGGGAAATGAAAAACTGTTTTTT; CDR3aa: CASRQGNEKLFF
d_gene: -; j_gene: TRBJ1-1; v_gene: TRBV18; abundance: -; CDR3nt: TGTGCCGCGAGGGAGGGGGGAACTGAAGCTTTCTTT; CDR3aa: CAAREGGTEAFF
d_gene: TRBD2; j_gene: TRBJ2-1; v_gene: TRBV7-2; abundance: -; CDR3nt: TGTGCCAGCAGAAACGCGGGGGGGGCGGGCAATGAGCAGTTCTTC; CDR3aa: CASRNAGGAGNEQFF
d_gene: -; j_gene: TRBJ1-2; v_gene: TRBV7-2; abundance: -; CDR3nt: TGTGCCAGCAGCTCAGGAACTAACTATGGCTACACCTTC; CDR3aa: CASSSGTNYGYTF
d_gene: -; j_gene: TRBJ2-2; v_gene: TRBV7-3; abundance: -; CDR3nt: TGTGCCAGCAGCTTACGAGCTAGAAGCGCGAACACCGGGGAGCTGTTTTTT; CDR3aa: CASSLRARSANTGELFF
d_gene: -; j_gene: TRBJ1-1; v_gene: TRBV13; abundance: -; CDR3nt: TGTGCCAGCAGCCCCTCCCTCCGTAGTGAAGCTTTCTTT; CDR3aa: CASSPSLRSEAFF
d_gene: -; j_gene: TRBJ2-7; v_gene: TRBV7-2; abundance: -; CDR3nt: TGTGCCAGTTCTCGGGGGGCGGGATCCTCCTACGAGCAGTACTTC; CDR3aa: CASSRGAGSSYEQYF
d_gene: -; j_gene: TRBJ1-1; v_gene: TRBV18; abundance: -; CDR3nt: TGTGCCAGCTCACCGAGTCTGCTGAACACTGAAGCTTTCTTT; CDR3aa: CASSPSLLNTEAFF
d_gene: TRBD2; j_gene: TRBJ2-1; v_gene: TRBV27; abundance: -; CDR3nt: TGTGCCAGCAGTTTACTGACTAGCGGTAATTACAATGAGCAGTTCTTC; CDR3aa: CASSLLTSGNYNEQFF
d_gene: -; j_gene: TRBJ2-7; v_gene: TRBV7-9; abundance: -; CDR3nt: TGTGCCAGCAGCTTAGGGGCAGATTTCTACGAGCAGTACTTC; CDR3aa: CASSLGADFYEQYF
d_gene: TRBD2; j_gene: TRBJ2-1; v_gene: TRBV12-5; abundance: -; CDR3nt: TGTGCTAGTGGTTTGGTACTTAGCGGGAGGTACAATGAGCAGTTCTTC; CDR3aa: CASGLVLSGRYNEQFF
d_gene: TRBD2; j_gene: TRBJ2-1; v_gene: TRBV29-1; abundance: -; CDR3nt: TGCAGCGTTGTAGAAGCTAGCGGGGGGAACTACAATGAGCAGTTCTTC; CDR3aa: CSVVEASGGNYNEQFF